This is a list of T cell receptor beta chains from one sample in a study of spatial heterogeneity in lung cancer. TCRdb ran MiXCR on the 5' RACE reads and lists one entry per CDR3 protein. The sample includes about 100,000 distinct CDR3 sequences, approximately 4% of them seen just once. The source was lung tumor tissue, collected at surgery. The receptor set was obtained from a male donor with early-stage non-small cell lung cancer. CDR3s include the opening cysteine and the closing phenylalanine or tryptophan. The D gene is left open where the match is weak. Size tells how often a clone was seen (once, few, many) or the class of an expanded clone, and some rows leave it out.

j_call: TRBJ1-1
d_call: -
clone_size: many
v_call: TRBV7-9
cdr3_nt: TGTGCCAGCAAGGGGGTCATGAACACTGAAGCTTTCTTT
cdr3_aa: CASKGVMNTEAFF

j_call: TRBJ2-4
d_call: -
clone_size: many
v_call: TRBV12-3/TRBV12-4
cdr3_nt: TGTGCCAGCAGTTTAGCGCGCCGGGGACTCTTAGACTTGGCCAAAAACATTCAGTACTTC
cdr3_aa: CASSLARRGLLDLAKNIQYF

j_call: TRBJ2-5
d_call: -
clone_size: many
v_call: TRBV4-1
cdr3_nt: TGCGCCAGCAGCCAGGGCGGACGGGGTAGGGAGACCCAGTACTTC
cdr3_aa: CASSQGGRGRETQYF

j_call: TRBJ2-3
d_call: -
clone_size: many
v_call: TRBV28
cdr3_nt: TGTGCCAGCAGTGAAAGCCGGGGTTTGGATACGCAGTATTTT
cdr3_aa: CASSESRGLDTQYF

j_call: TRBJ2-5
d_call: -
clone_size: many
v_call: TRBV14
cdr3_nt: TGTGCCAGCAGCTCCTTAGACAGTTTCCAAGAGACCCAGTACTTC
cdr3_aa: CASSSLDSFQETQYF

j_call: TRBJ1-1
d_call: -
clone_size: many
v_call: TRBV12-5
cdr3_nt: TGTGCTAGTGGTTTGTATGGCTTGAACACTGAAGCTTTCTTT
cdr3_aa: CASGLYGLNTEAFF

j_call: TRBJ2-7
d_call: -
clone_size: many
v_call: TRBV13
cdr3_nt: TGTGCCAGCAGTCAGGGGAACCCGGGTTACGAGCAGTACTTC
cdr3_aa: CASSQGNPGYEQYF

j_call: TRBJ2-7
d_call: -
clone_size: many
v_call: TRBV12-3/TRBV12-4
cdr3_nt: TGTGCCAGCAGCCCGCTCGGGGCCTCCGAGCAGTACTTC
cdr3_aa: CASSPLGASEQYF

j_call: TRBJ2-1
d_call: TRBD1
clone_size: many
v_call: TRBV5-1
cdr3_nt: TGCGCCACCACCGCGACAGGGATCGACAATGAGCAGTTCTTC
cdr3_aa: CATTATGIDNEQFF

j_call: TRBJ2-1
d_call: -
clone_size: many
v_call: TRBV28
cdr3_nt: TGTGCCAGCAACTTTGTAGAGATCGACAGGACTTACAATGAGCAGTTCTTC
cdr3_aa: CASNFVEIDRTYNEQFF

j_call: TRBJ1-1
d_call: TRBD1
clone_size: many
v_call: TRBV30
cdr3_nt: TGTGCCTGGAGCGCCGGGACAGGGTCTCCTGAAGCTTTCTTT
cdr3_aa: CAWSAGTGSPEAFF

j_call: TRBJ2-7
d_call: -
clone_size: many
v_call: TRBV5-1
cdr3_nt: TGCGCCAGCAGCGCCTCAGGGGCAACTTACGAGCAGTACTTC
cdr3_aa: CASSASGATYEQYF

j_call: TRBJ2-3
d_call: -
clone_size: many
v_call: TRBV7-6
cdr3_nt: TGTGCCAGCAGCCGACTGCCCTTCCAAGGAGATACGCAGTATTTT
cdr3_aa: CASSRLPFQGDTQYF

j_call: TRBJ2-1
d_call: -
clone_size: few
v_call: TRBV6-1
cdr3_nt: TGTGCCAGCACCCGGGACAACCGCAGGGGTGAGCAGTTCTTC
cdr3_aa: CASTRDNRRGEQFF

j_call: TRBJ1-5
d_call: TRBD1
clone_size: many
v_call: TRBV7-9
cdr3_nt: TGTGCCAGCAGTTCAGGGGGAAGCAATCAGCCCCAGCATTTT
cdr3_aa: CASSSGGSNQPQHF

j_call: TRBJ2-7
d_call: TRBD1
clone_size: -
v_call: TRBV28
cdr3_nt: TGTGCCAGCATGGGGGACAGGGGTATATACGAGCAGTACTTC
cdr3_aa: CASMGDRGIYEQYF

j_call: TRBJ1-1
d_call: -
clone_size: many
v_call: TRBV29-1
cdr3_nt: TGCAGCGTTTCCGGGGGCATTTATAACACTGAAGCTTTCTTT
cdr3_aa: CSVSGGIYNTEAFF

j_call: TRBJ2-1
d_call: TRBD2
clone_size: many
v_call: TRBV20-1
cdr3_nt: TGCAGTGCTTTACTAGCGGGAGGGCACAATGAGCAGTTCTTC
cdr3_aa: CSALLAGGHNEQFF

j_call: TRBJ2-3
d_call: TRBD2
clone_size: many
v_call: TRBV12-3/TRBV12-4
cdr3_nt: TGTGCCAGCAGAACTAGCGGCCAAAGCACAGATACGCAGTATTTT
cdr3_aa: CASRTSGQSTDTQYF

j_call: TRBJ2-7
d_call: TRBD2
clone_size: many
v_call: TRBV2
cdr3_nt: TGTGCCAGCAGTGCCCCTGGGCTAGCGGACGCCTACGAGCAGTACTTC
cdr3_aa: CASSAPGLADAYEQYF

j_call: TRBJ2-7
d_call: -
clone_size: many
v_call: TRBV6-6
cdr3_nt: TGTGCCAGCAGTTACTTTCCGTACAGGGATTCGTTGAGCTCCTACGAGCAGTACTTC
cdr3_aa: CASSYFPYRDSLSSYEQYF

j_call: TRBJ1-4
d_call: TRBD1
clone_size: many
v_call: TRBV20-1
cdr3_nt: TGCAGTGCGCAGACAGGGGCTAATGAAAAACTGTTTTTT
cdr3_aa: CSAQTGANEKLFF